This T cell receptor (beta chain) was captured by sequencing in a study of CD8 T cells in Susac syndrome. V shed 6 bases, J shed 13 bases, and the junction held 11 bases outside the gene matches. The CDR3 spans 13 residues. Germline values: CDR1 SGHDN, CDR2 FVKESK. Random hexamers served to reverse transcribe roughly 0.45 to 1 ug RNA. One entry per CDR3 protein, called by TCRdb with MiXCR from the immunoSEQ multiplex PCR reads. The sample includes about 150,000 distinct CDR3 sequences, over 85% seen only once; the top ten take 0.2% to 0.25%. The sequencing input was CD8+ T cells from PBMCs. The sequence came from a human donor with multiple sclerosis. This chain links TRBV14 with TRBJ1-2; TRBD1 matches at 10 bases. DNA for the CDR3: TGTGCCAGCAGACCCGGGACAGGGGCCGTTCGCACCTTC. It encodes CASRPGTGAVRTF.